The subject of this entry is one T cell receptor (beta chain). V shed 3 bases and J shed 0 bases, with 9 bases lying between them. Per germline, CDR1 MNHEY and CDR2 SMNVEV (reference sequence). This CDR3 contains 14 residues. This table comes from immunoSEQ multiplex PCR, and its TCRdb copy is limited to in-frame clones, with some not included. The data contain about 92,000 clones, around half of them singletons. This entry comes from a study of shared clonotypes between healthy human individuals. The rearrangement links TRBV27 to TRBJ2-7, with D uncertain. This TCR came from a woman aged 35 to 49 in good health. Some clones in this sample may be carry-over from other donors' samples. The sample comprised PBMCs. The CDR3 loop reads CASSLSEYSYEQYF. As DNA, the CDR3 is TGTGCCAGCAGTTTGTCAGAATACTCCTACGAGCAGTACTTC.